Below, 26 T cell receptor beta chains from the same sample are listed, as sequenced in a study of identical twins. From the 5' RACE reads, TCRdb called clonotypes with MiXCR, one entry per CDR3 protein. The repertoire holds roughly 1,500,000 distinct CDR3 sequences, with around 29% as singletons. Sequenced sample: cord blood. These receptors all stem from a newborn girl in good health.

This chain joins TRBV16 and TRBJ2-1; D is unclear. The DNA end favors TRBJ2-7, so the J call may be wrong. This CDR3 has 14 residues. The V gene's germline CDR1 is KGHSY and CDR2 FQNENV. The CDR3 reads CASSLPALPSEQYF. CDR3 nucleotide sequence: TGTGCCAGCAGCCTTCCGGCCCTCCCCTCCGAGCAGTACTTC.

This sequence joins TRBV28 and TRBJ1-5; TRBD1 agrees at 9 bases. Germline CDR1 reads MDHEN; CDR2 reads SYDVKM. This CDR3 contains 17 residues. The junction had 14 bases not matched to a gene; V was cut back by 6 bases and J by 5 bases. The CDR3 is CASRNLRQGGRDQPQHF. CDR3 in DNA: TGTGCCAGCAGAAATTTGCGACAGGGGGGGAGAGATCAGCCCCAGCATTTT. The full variable domain, rest sourced from reference TRBV28 and TRBJ1-5, is DVKVTQSSRYLVKRTGEKVFLECVQDMDHENMFWYRQDPGLGLRLIYFSYDVKMKEKGDIPEGYSVSREKKERFSLILESASTNQTSMYLCASRNLRQGGRDQPQHFGDGTRLSIL.

As regards this clonotype: Germline is not matched at one junction end, which may reflect a read error. The chain uses TRBV7-2 and TRBJ2-5; 9 bases match TRBD2. The CDR3 runs 16 residues. CDR1 and CDR2 from the germline V gene are SGHTA and FQGNSA. The CDR3 protein is CAGSLAPTSGQETQYF. Written as DNA, the CDR3 is TGTGCCGGCAGCTTAGCCCCGACTAGCGGACAAGAGACCCAGTACTTC. Drawing the rest from reference TRBV7-2 and TRBJ2-5, the complete variable domain is GAGVSQSPSNKVTEKGKDVELRCDPISGHTALYWYRQSLGQGLEFLIYFQGNSAPDKSGLPSDRFSAERTGGSVSTLTIQRTQQEDSAVYLCAGSLAPTSGQETQYFGPGTRLLVL.

The V gene is TRBV4-1, the J gene TRBJ1-1; D ambiguous. The length of the CDR3 is 17 residues. The V gene's germline CDR1 is MGHRA and CDR2 YSYEKL. Between the trimmed V and J ends, which lost 0 bases and 0 bases, there was a span of 14 bases. DNA of the CDR3: TGCGCCAGCAGCCAAGATCTGAGGGTGGCCATGAACACTGAAGCTTTCTTT. This gives the protein CASSQDLRVAMNTEAFF.

This clonotype was recorded many times. This rearrangement joins TRBV7-9 to TRBJ2-7; TRBD2 is a possible D gene (6 bases). The CDR3 spans 16 residues. V dropped 4 bases and J dropped 0 bases, with 16 bases sitting between them. In germline, CDR1 is SEHNR, CDR2 FQNEAQ (reference sequence). For the CDR3, the DNA is TGTGCCAGCAGCTCGACAAAGACTAGTCTCTCCTACGAGCAGTACTTC. Protein sequence: CASSSTKTSLSYEQYF.

This clonotype has a handful of counts. The genes are TRBV13 and TRBJ2-7; a possible D gene is TRBD1 (6 bases). The length of the CDR3 is 16 residues. The germline CDR1 and CDR2 sequences are PRHDT and FYEKMQ (reference sequence). V was pared by 1 base and J by 9 bases, with 22 bases between. CDR3 nucleotides: TGTGCCAGCAGCTTAGCAATCCGGGACATGCTCTTGGGGCAGTACTTC. This translates into CASSLAIRDMLLGQYF. Together with reference TRBV13 and TRBJ2-7, the CDR3 gives the full variable domain: AAGVIQSPRHLIKEKRETATLKCYPIPRHDTVYWYQQGPGQDPQFLISFYEKMQSDKGSIPDRFSAQQFSDYHSELNMSSLELGDSALYFCASSLAIRDMLLGQYFGPGTRLTVT.

The chain carries TRBV3-1 and TRBJ2-1; D is uncertain. The V gene lost 0 bases and the J gene lost 3 bases, with 9 bases spanning the gap. The CDR3 is 15 residues long. Germline V gene data show CDR1 as LGHDT and CDR2 as YNNKEL (reference sequence). This CDR3 is CASSQDLIGYNEQFF. CDR3 in DNA: TGTGCCAGCAGCCAAGATCTCATCGGCTACAATGAGCAGTTCTTC.

This clonotype was counted only a few times. CDR3 residues: CSARRGGAVDTQYF. In DNA, the CDR3 is TGCAGTGCTAGACGCGGGGGGGCCGTAGATACGCAGTATTTT. This chain uses TRBV20-1 with TRBJ2-3; TRBD2 matches 9 bases. Germline values: CDR1 DFQATT, CDR2 SNEGSKA (reference sequence). With 2 bases clipped from V and 5 bases from J, the junction kept 5 bases outside the gene matches. CDR3 length: 14 residues.

The chain uses TRBV4-1 and TRBJ1-1; D remains ambiguous. This CDR3 is built from 14 residues. The V gene lost 4 bases and the J gene lost 0 bases, with 9 bases spanning the gap. Germline loops: CDR1 MGHRA, CDR2 YSYEKL. The CDR3, as DNA: TGCGCCAGCAGCCCAGAGAACTTGAACACTGAAGCTTTCTTT. Amino acids: CASSPENLNTEAFF.

The chain uses TRBV28 and TRBJ2-7; tentative D call: TRBD2 (6 bases). This CDR3 comprises 14 residues. The germline V gene has CDR1 MDHEN and CDR2 SYDVKM. Trimming removed 3 bases at V and 7 bases at J, with 16 bases between. In DNA, the CDR3 is TGTGCCAGCAGTTTGGCAGGGAGGTGGAATGAGCAGTACTTC. It specifies CASSLAGRWNEQYF.

V is TRBV28 and J is TRBJ2-7; a possible D gene is TRBD2 (6 bases). Germline loops: CDR1 MDHEN, CDR2 SYDVKM. V dropped 2 bases and J dropped 7 bases, with 18 bases sitting between them. The CDR3 length is 15 residues. In DNA, the CDR3 is TGTGCCAGCAGTTTAGGGTCGGGAGCAGCCAGGGAGCAGTACTTC. As protein: CASSLGSGAAREQYF. Looking up the rest from reference TRBV28 and TRBJ2-7 gives the full variable domain: DVKVTQSSRYLVKRTGEKVFLECVQDMDHENMFWYRQDPGLGLRLIYFSYDVKMKEKGDIPEGYSVSREKKERFSLILESASTNQTSMYLCASSLGSGAAREQYFGPGTRLTVT.

The CDR3 loop is CSVGDGYNSPLHF. The CDR3 DNA reads TGCAGCGTTGGAGACGGTTATAATTCACCCCTCCACTTT. The V gene is TRBV29-1, the J gene TRBJ1-6; D ambiguous. The CDR3 sequence is 13 residues long. Trimming removed 4 bases from V and 4 bases from J, with 8 bases in between. From germline, CDR1 is SQVTM and CDR2 ANQGSEA.

This clonotype was observed a handful of times. This rearrangement joins TRBV5-1 to TRBJ1-1, with no clear D. Germline CDR1 is SGHRS and CDR2 is YFSETQ. This CDR3 is built from 16 residues. Trimming stripped 0 bases from V and 3 bases from J, with 15 bases between. CDR3 sequence: CASSLVVGPWDTEAFF. The CDR3 DNA sequence: TGCGCCAGCAGCTTGGTTGTAGGCCCATGGGACACTGAAGCTTTCTTT. The full variable domain, with the rest looked up from reference TRBV5-1 and TRBJ1-1, is KAGVTQTPRYLIKTRGQQVTLSCSPISGHRSVSWYQQTPGQGLQFLFEYFSETQRNKGNFPGRFSGRQFSNSRSEMNVSTLELGDSALYLCASSLVVGPWDTEAFFGQGTRLTVV.

In this sample, this clonotype turned up a few times. This chain links TRBV6-6 with TRBJ1-5, with 7 bases lining up with TRBD1. Germline loops: CDR1 MNHNY, CDR2 SVGAGI (reference sequence). Trimming removed 7 bases from V and 6 bases from J; junction bases left unmatched: 9. The CDR3 consists of 14 residues. The CDR3: CASTGSTGVQPQHF. CDR3 sequence (DNA): TGTGCCAGCACCGGATCCACAGGGGTTCAGCCCCAGCATTTT.

A remark on this clonotype: Mismatch with germline at one junction end may stem from a read error. In DNA form, the CDR3 reads TGTGCCAGCAGCTACTCTGCGGCGGGTCCATACGAGCAGTACTTC. Its translation is CASSYSAAGPYEQYF. The gene calls are TRBV6-5 and TRBJ2-7; D might be TRBD2 (5 bases). CDR1 is MNHEY and CDR2 is SVGAGI in the germline V gene. This CDR3 is 15 amino acids long.

The gene calls are TRBV4-2 and TRBJ2-3; 7 bases line up with TRBD2. The J segment lost 1 base and the V segment lost 4 bases, leaving 11 bases of the junction unmatched. This CDR3 is 17 amino acids long. The germline CDR1 and CDR2 sequences are LGHNA and YNFKEQ. The CDR3: CASSPRASGGGTDTQYF. DNA for the CDR3: TGTGCCAGCAGCCCAAGGGCTAGCGGAGGGGGCACAGATACGCAGTATTTT.

Regarding this clonotype: With a much larger clone just one base away, this may be a read error. The CDR3 loop is CSASRGVKNIQYF. The CDR3, as DNA: TGCAGTGCTAGCAGGGGGGTCAAAAACATTCAGTACTTC. The V gene is TRBV20-1, the J gene TRBJ2-4; a possible D gene is TRBD1 (7 bases). With 3 bases removed from V and 3 bases from J, the gap between germline ends came to 9 bases. Germline V gives CDR1 DFQATT, CDR2 SNEGSKA (reference sequence). This CDR3 is 13 amino acids long.

The genes are TRBV20-1 and TRBJ1-2, with a possible D match to TRBD1 (6 bases). With 0 bases removed from V and 2 bases from J, the gap between germline ends came to 13 bases. Germline-derived CDR1 and CDR2 are DFQATT and SNEGSKA (reference sequence). The CDR3 length is 15 residues. CDR3 protein: CSARETGQSNYGYTF. The CDR3 nucleotides read TGCAGTGCTAGAGAGACCGGACAGTCGAACTATGGCTACACCTTC.

The chain links TRBV6-6 to TRBJ2-2, with D hard to call. Trimming shortened V by 6 bases and J by 0 bases, and 17 bases separated the two germline ends. The germline gives CDR1 MNHNY, CDR2 SVGAGI (reference sequence). This CDR3 has 17 residues. The CDR3 sequence is CASRPTRSFTNTGELFF. The CDR3 coding sequence is TGTGCCAGCAGACCGACAAGGTCCTTTACGAACACCGGGGAGCTGTTTTTT.

There are a few counts of this clonotype. The chain uses TRBV24-1 and TRBJ2-1, with 15 bases that match TRBD2. V lost 3 bases and J lost 9; bases outside the gene matches: 5. This CDR3 region has 16 residues. Looked up from germline, CDR1 is KGHDR and CDR2 is SFDVKD. The CDR3 DNA reads as TGTGCCACCAGTGATCGGACTAGCGGGGGGGCGTTTGAGCAGTTCTTC. Protein: CATSDRTSGGAFEQFF.

The V call is TRBV5-6, the J call TRBJ1-2, with 9 bases that match TRBD1. Losses at the gene ends were 5 bases for V and 7 bases for J; bases not matched to a gene: 6. The CDR3 consists of 13 residues. Germline V CDR1 and CDR2: SGHDT, YYEEEE. The CDR3 loop is CASSRGTGSGYTF. The DNA for the CDR3 is TGTGCCAGCAGTCGAGGGACAGGGAGTGGCTACACCTTC. The complete variable domain, with remaining parts taken from reference TRBV5-6 and TRBJ1-2, reads DAGVTQSPTHLIKTRGQQVTLRCSPKSGHDTVSWYQQALGQGPQFIFQYYEEEERQRGNFPDRFSGHQFPNYSSELNVNALLLGDSALYLCASSRGTGSGYTFGSGTRLTVV.

The V and J genes are TRBV7-9 and TRBJ2-5; the D is unclear. Germline CDR1 is SEHNR and CDR2 is FQNEAQ (reference sequence). V was shortened by 5 bases and J by 11 bases, with 12 bases between the two germline ends. This CDR3 spans 11 amino acids. CDR3 in amino acids: CASSRDWKQYF. The DNA of the CDR3 is TGTGCCAGCAGCCGTGACTGGAAGCAGTACTTC.

This chain joins TRBV7-2 and TRBJ2-7; TRBD1 matches 10 bases. The DNA end is more similar to TRBJ2-5, so the J call may be wrong. The germline gives CDR1 SGHTA, CDR2 FQGNSA. The CDR3 loop spans 16 amino acids. CDR3 DNA: TGTGCCAGCAGCTTAAAAGGGACAGGGGTCGGTGAGACCCAGTACTTC. Its protein product is CASSLKGTGVGETQYF.

This clonotype has a handful of counts. The V and J genes are TRBV24-1 and TRBJ2-5; D unclear. Looked up from germline, CDR1 is KGHDR and CDR2 is SFDVKD. The CDR3 extends over 12 amino acids. Trimming removed 5 bases from V and 2 bases from J, with 5 bases in between. In DNA, the CDR3 is TGTGCCACCAGTGGGCAGCAAGAGACCCAGTACTTC. It yields the protein CATSGQQETQYF.

The genes are TRBV12-2 and TRBJ2-7; the table's D call TRBD1 went unverified against the DNA. TRBV12-2 is deemed a pseudogene. The CDR3 runs to 17 residues. The CDR3 DNA sequence: TGTGCAAGTCGCTTTCCCGAAAGGGACAGGGGAGTCCACGAGCAGTACTTC. Its translation: CASRFPERDRGVHEQYF.

This clonotype was detected only once. The J gene is TRBJ2-2, the V gene TRBV4-1, with D perhaps matching TRBD1 (6 bases). This CDR3 is built from 17 residues. V shed 0 bases and J shed 6 bases, with 17 bases lying between them. Germline V gene lookup returns CDR1 MGHRA and CDR2 YSYEKL. The CDR3 is CASSQEPNRVRPGELFF. CDR3 in DNA: TGCGCCAGCAGCCAAGAACCGAACAGGGTTCGGCCCGGGGAGCTGTTTTTT.